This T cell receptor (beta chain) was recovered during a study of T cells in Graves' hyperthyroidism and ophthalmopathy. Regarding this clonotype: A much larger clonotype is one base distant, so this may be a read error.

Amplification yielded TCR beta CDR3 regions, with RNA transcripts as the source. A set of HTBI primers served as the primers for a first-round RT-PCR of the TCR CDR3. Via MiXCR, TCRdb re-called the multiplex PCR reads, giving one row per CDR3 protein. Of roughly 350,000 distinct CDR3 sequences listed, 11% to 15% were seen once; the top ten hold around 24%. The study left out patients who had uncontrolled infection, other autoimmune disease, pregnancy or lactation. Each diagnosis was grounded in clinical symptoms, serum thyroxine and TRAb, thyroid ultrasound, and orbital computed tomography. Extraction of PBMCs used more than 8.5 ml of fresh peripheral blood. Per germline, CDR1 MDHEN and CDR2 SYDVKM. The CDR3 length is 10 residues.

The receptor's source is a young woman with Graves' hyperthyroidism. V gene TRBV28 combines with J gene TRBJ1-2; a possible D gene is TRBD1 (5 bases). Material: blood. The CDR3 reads CASGDWGYSF. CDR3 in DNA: TGTGCCAGCGGCGATTGGGGCTACAGCTTC.